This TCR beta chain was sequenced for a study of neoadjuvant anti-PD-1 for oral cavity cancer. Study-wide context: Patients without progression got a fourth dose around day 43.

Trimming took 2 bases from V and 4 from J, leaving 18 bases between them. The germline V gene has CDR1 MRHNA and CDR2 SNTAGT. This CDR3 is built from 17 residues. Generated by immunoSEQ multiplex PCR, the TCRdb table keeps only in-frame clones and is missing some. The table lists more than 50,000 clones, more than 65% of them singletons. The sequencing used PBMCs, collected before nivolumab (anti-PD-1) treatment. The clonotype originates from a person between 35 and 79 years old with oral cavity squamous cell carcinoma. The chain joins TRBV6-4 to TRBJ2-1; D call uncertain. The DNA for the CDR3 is TGTGCCAGCAGTGACGGTGGGGTCCGTCCTCCGTACAATGAGCAGTTCTTC. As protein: CASSDGGVRPPYNEQFF.